These 2 T cell receptor beta chains were all obtained from the same sample, sequenced in a study of T cells in localized non-small cell lung cancer. Some clones are missing from TCRdb's copy, which holds only in-frame ones; the method was immunoSEQ multiplex PCR. The sample comprises about 33,000 clones, around 90% of which are singletons, and less than 20% rests with the top ten. The sequencing used peripheral blood mononuclear cells, collected before any cancer treatment. All receptors come from a man between 35 and 75 years old with stage III lung adenocarcinoma.

CDR3 sequence reads: CASSPSTQGYTF. CDR3 coding DNA: TGTGCCAGCAGCCCATCGACTCAGGGCTACACCTTC. The V call is TRBV7-2, the J call TRBJ1-2; no definite D call. Germline V gene sequence: CDR1 SGHTA, CDR2 FQGNSA. The germline V and J ends were trimmed by 5 bases and 8 bases, with 12 bases remaining between them. The CDR3 is made up of 12 amino acids.

This clone was picked up one time. V and J are TRBV7-7 and TRBJ2-5; 13 bases agree with TRBD2. Germline loops: CDR1 SSHAT, CDR2 FNYEAQ (reference sequence). Germline trimming cut 5 bases from V and 2 bases from J; bases unmatched to any gene: 5. CDR3 length: 16 amino acids. The CDR3 reads CASSPRLAGGQETQYF. The CDR3 DNA is TGTGCCAGCAGCCCGCGACTAGCGGGGGGTCAAGAGACCCAGTACTTC.